A selection of T cell receptor beta chains follows, all from one sample in a study of CD8+CD57+ T cells in acquired aplastic anemia. TCRdb reanalysed the reads using MiXCR and keeps one entry per CDR3 protein. This table has roughly 20,000 distinct CDR3 sequences, under 40% appearing once. The specimen sequenced was CD8+CD57+ T cells sorted from PBMCs. All receptors derive from a human donor with aplastic anemia. CDR3s include the opening cysteine and the closing phenylalanine or tryptophan. D genes are given only for firm matches. Some rows mark clone size as missing; the rest say once, few, many or name a class of expanded clone.

d_gene,v_gene,abundance,j_gene,CDR3aa,CDR3nt
TRBD1,TRBV27,many,TRBJ1-2,CASSPPGQGIYGYTF,TGTGCCAGCAGTCCTCCGGGACAGGGGATCTATGGCTACACCTTC
-,TRBV10-3,-,TRBJ2-1,CAIGSRNEQFF,TGTGCCATCGGCAGCCGCAATGAGCAGTTCTTC
-,TRBV27,-,TRBJ2-7,CASRYSGEQYF,TGTGCCAGCAGATACTCGGGGGAGCAGTACTTC
-,TRBV20-1,many,TRBJ2-7,CSADGAGQGEQYF,TGCAGTGCCGACGGGGCAGGGCAGGGCGAGCAGTACTTC
TRBD1,TRBV20-1,medium-sized,TRBJ2-7,CSARNRGYYEQYF,TGCAGTGCTAGGAACAGGGGGTACTACGAGCAGTACTTC
-,TRBV7-7,-,TRBJ2-3,CASSLVGHFETDTQYF,TGTGCTAGCAGCTTAGTTGGTCATTTTGAGACAGATACGCAGTATTTT
-,TRBV12-2,many,TRBJ2-5,CASSGGWKYF,TGTGCAAGTTCGGGCGGGTGGAAGTACTTC
-,TRBV19,-,TRBJ1-2,CASIDRSYGYTF,TGTGCCAGTATAGACAGAAGCTATGGCTACACCTTC
-,TRBV10-1,-,TRBJ2-1,CASSETRGRGSNEQLF,TGCGCCAGCAGTGAGACGAGGGGGAGGGGGTCGAATGAGCAGCTCTTC
TRBD1,TRBV10-3,-,TRBJ2-7,CAINRQGGDEQYF,TGTGCCATCAATCGACAGGGGGGCGACGAGCAGTACTTC
TRBD2,TRBV24-1,-,TRBJ2-1,CATSSTGGQTTSYNEQFF,TGTGCCACCAGTTCGACGGGAGGGCAGACCACCTCCTACAATGAGCAGTTCTTC
-,TRBV5-1,-,TRBJ2-3,CASSPSPGPGTDTQYF,TGCGCCAGCAGCCCATCCCCAGGGCCCGGCACAGATACGCAGTATTTT
-,TRBV9,-,TRBJ2-3,CASSVLITDTQYF,TGTGCCAGCAGCGTTCTGATCACAGATACGCAGTATTTT
-,TRBV30,-,TRBJ2-3,CDWSSDVCSSDLGTDTQYF,TGTGACTGGAGTTCAGACGTGTGCTCTTCCGATCTGGGCACAGATACGCAGTATTTT
-,TRBV10-3,-,TRBJ2-7,CATQVGDSYEQYF,TGTGCCACCCAGGTGGGTGACAGCTACGAGCAGTACTTC
-,TRBV15,few,TRBJ1-6,CATSRVGRDPSPLHF,TGTGCCACCAGCAGAGTCGGCAGGGACCCCTCACCCCTCCACTTT
TRBD1,TRBV20-1,once,TRBJ2-7,CSASGLPTLSRDRVLEQYF,TGCAGTGCTAGTGGTTTACCCACTCTCTCCCGGGACAGGGTCCTCGAGCAGTACTTC
TRBD1,TRBV24-1,-,TRBJ1-5,CATSAGTGDQPQHF,TGTGCCACCAGTGCCGGGACAGGGGATCAGCCCCAGCATTTT
-,TRBV11-3,-,TRBJ1-3,CASSSLDTIYF,TGTGCCAGCAGCTCTCTGGACACCATATATTTT
TRBD2,TRBV20-1,many,TRBJ2-1,CSAESLSGSYNEQFF,TGCAGTGCTGAATCCCTTAGCGGGAGTTACAATGAGCAGTTCTTC
TRBD1,TRBV7-8,few,TRBJ2-7,CASSLKDRGIYEQYF,TGTGCCAGCAGCTTAAAGGACAGGGGGATCTACGAGCAGTACTTC
-,TRBV9,-,TRBJ2-3,CASSEHRATSTDTQYF,TGTGCCAGCAGCGAGCACAGGGCGACGAGCACAGATACGCAGTATTTT
TRBD1,TRBV2,few,TRBJ2-3,CASRYRGSLPDTQYF,TGTGCCAGCAGGTACAGGGGTAGCCTTCCAGATACGCAGTATTTT
TRBD2,TRBV20-1,few,TRBJ2-2,CSARIMPGLARDTGELFF,TGCAGTGCTAGAATCATGCCGGGACTAGCGAGGGACACCGGGGAGCTGTTTTTT
-,TRBV2,-,TRBJ2-3,CASKVTTSCTDTQYF,TGTGCCAGCAAGGTGACTACTAGCTGCACAGATACGCAGTATTTT
-,TRBV20-1,many,TRBJ2-7,CSASSPGWYEQYF,TGCAGTGCTAGCAGCCCGGGATGGTACGAGCAGTACTTC
-,TRBV9,-,TRBJ1-4,CASSVGTATNEKLFF,TGTGCCAGCAGCGTAGGGACAGCAACTAATGAAAAACTGTTTTTT
TRBD1,TRBV12-5,-,TRBJ1-2,CASGSPNRGHGYTF,TGTGCTAGTGGTTCTCCGAACAGGGGCCATGGCTACACCTTC
-,TRBV20-1,many,TRBJ2-1,CSARRVQRGYNEQFF,TGCAGTGCCCGTCGTGTACAGAGGGGATACAATGAGCAGTTCTTC
TRBD2,TRBV14,few,TRBJ2-1,CASSQDGLAGNEQFF,TGTGCCAGCAGCCAAGACGGACTAGCGGGGAATGAGCAGTTCTTC
-,TRBV4-3,-,TRBJ2-3,CASSQDLGQTDTQYF,TGCGCCAGCAGCCAAGATTTAGGCCAGACAGATACGCAGTATTTT
TRBD1,TRBV7-9,-,TRBJ1-2,CASSLGQSGNTF,TGTGCCAGCAGCTTGGGACAGAGTGGAAACACCTTC
TRBD2,TRBV5-1,-,TRBJ2-2,CASRGGVNTGELFF,TGCGCCAGCCGGGGGGGGGTCAACACCGGGGAGCTGTTTTTT
-,TRBV6-5,few,TRBJ2-3,CASSRQTSTDTQYF,TGTGCCAGCAGTAGACAGACTAGCACAGATACGCAGTATTTT
-,TRBV24-1,-,TRBJ1-6,CATSRGRGNNSPLHF,TGTGCCACCTCCCGGGGCAGGGGTAATAATTCACCCCTCCACTTT
-,TRBV5-1,-,TRBJ1-1,CASSFQGGNTEAFF,TGCGCCAGCAGCTTTCAGGGCGGGAACACTGAAGCTTTCTTT
-,TRBV6-5,-,TRBJ1-1,CASSSSGVEAFF,TGTGCCAGCAGTTCATCAGGGGTTGAAGCTTTCTTT
-,TRBV7-6,few,TRBJ2-5,CASSFGPKETQYF,TGTGCCAGCAGCTTCGGCCCCAAAGAGACCCAGTACTTC
TRBD2,TRBV28,-,TRBJ2-1,CASSSGLDLFEQFF,TGTGCCAGCAGTTCGGGACTAGATCTATTTGAGCAGTTCTTC
-,TRBV12-3/TRBV12-4,-,TRBJ1-6,CASSLKTDNSPLHF,TGTGCCAGCAGTTTAAAGACAGATAATTCACCCCTCCACTTT
TRBD1,TRBV12-3/TRBV12-4,-,TRBJ2-7,CASSLAIPRQGAYEQYF,TGTGCCAGCAGTTTGGCCATCCCGAGACAGGGAGCCTACGAGCAGTACTTC
-,TRBV5-1,few,TRBJ1-2,CASSLLGYRTTSGYTF,TGCGCCAGCAGCTTGCTAGGATACAGGACGACGAGTGGCTACACCTTC
TRBD1,TRBV5-6,-,TRBJ1-6,CASSSGTGVSPLHF,TGTGCCAGCAGCTCCGGGACAGGGGTCTCACCCCTCCACTTT
-,TRBV20-1,few,TRBJ2-1,CSARDRTDLRLYEQFF,TGCAGTGCTAGAGATCGGACGGACCTCAGACTATATGAGCAGTTCTTC
-,TRBV19,-,TRBJ1-1,CASSISIGGTTEAFF,TGTGCCAGTAGTATTTCAATCGGGGGCACAACTGAAGCTTTCTTT